The 29 T cell receptor beta chains presented below share a single source sample, sequenced in a study of T cells in Graves' hyperthyroidism and ophthalmopathy. Amplified TCR beta CDR3 regions derived from RNA transcripts. Researchers ran a first-round RT-PCR on the TCR CDR3 using the HTBI primer set. TCRdb reprocessed the multiplex PCR reads via MiXCR and lists one record per CDR3 protein. The table records some 700,000 distinct CDR3 sequences, roughly 17% of them present only once. Sequenced sample: blood. The receptors were gathered from a man aged 45-65 years with Graves' hyperthyroidism.

The chain recombines TRBV11-2 with TRBJ2-1; perhaps TRBD1 as D (5 bases). The CDR3 runs 15 residues. V lost 2 bases and J lost 5, with 13 bases in between. Germline CDR1 is SGHAT and CDR2 is FQNNGV. The CDR3 spells CASSLIWGADNEQFF. CDR3 DNA: TGTGCCAGCAGCTTAATCTGGGGCGCTGACAATGAGCAGTTCTTC.

This chain uses TRBV3-1 with TRBJ2-1; D remains unclear. This CDR3 has 12 amino acids. The V end was cut by 3 bases, the J end by 4 bases, with 4 bases between. The germline V gene has CDR1 LGHDT and CDR2 YNNKEL (reference sequence). In DNA form, the CDR3 reads TGTGCCAGCAGCCATGAGTACAATGAGCAGTTCTTC. Protein: CASSHEYNEQFF.

This rearrangement joins TRBV15 to TRBJ1-1; D gene ambiguous. Germline assignment: CDR1 LNHNV and CDR2 YYDKDF (reference sequence). CDR3 length equals 16 residues. The V and J ends lost 0 bases and 1 base respectively, with 12 bases between them. The CDR3: CATSRDADNRNTEAFF. As DNA, the CDR3 is TGTGCCACCAGCAGAGACGCCGATAACAGGAACACTGAAGCTTTCTTT.

Many counts were recorded for this clonotype. This chain uses TRBV28 with TRBJ1-1, with D tentatively TRBD1 (5 bases). This CDR3 has 16 amino acids. Between the trimmed V and J ends, which lost 4 bases and 0 bases, there was a span of 15 bases. Germline V gene data show CDR1 as MDHEN and CDR2 as SYDVKM. The CDR3 region is CASSSIRDGLNTEAFF. The CDR3 DNA follows: TGTGCCAGCAGTTCCATCCGGGACGGACTGAACACTGAAGCTTTCTTT.

This clonotype showed up many times. The chain couples TRBV18 to TRBJ1-5, with D hard to call. The ends were cut back, 0 bases at V and 3 bases at J, with 6 bases in the middle. The length of the CDR3 is 14 residues. CDR1 KGHSH and CDR2 LQKENI come from the germline V gene. The CDR3 loop is CASSPPAANQPQHF. In DNA form, the CDR3 reads TGTGCCAGCTCACCACCAGCAGCCAATCAGCCCCAGCATTTT. The full variable domain, rest sourced from reference TRBV18 and TRBJ1-5, is NAGVMQNPRHLVRRRGQEARLRCSPMKGHSHVYWYRQLPEEGLKFMVYLQKENIIDESGMPKERFSAEFPKEGPSILRIQQVVRGDSAAYFCASSPPAANQPQHFGDGTRLSIL.

The rearrangement links TRBV9 to TRBJ1-2; 8 bases are shared with TRBD1. This CDR3 is built from 14 residues. The germline V gene has CDR1 SGDLS and CDR2 YYNGEE. Trimming removed 4 bases from V and 2 bases from J; junction bases left unmatched: 4. CDR3 region: CASSHGTGNYGYTF. In DNA form, the CDR3 reads TGTGCCAGCAGCCACGGGACAGGCAACTATGGCTACACCTTC.

As concerns this clonotype: The CDR3 carries no conserved terminal phenylalanine or tryptophan, so it likely arises from a read error. V is TRBV28 and J is TRBJ1-5; 10 positions agree with TRBD1. J lost 2 bases, V lost 2 bases, and 3 bases had no gene match. CDR1 is MDHEN and CDR2 is SYDVKM in the germline V gene. This CDR3 is 16 amino acids long. CDR3 residues: CASSLPGTGGNQPQHL. The CDR3, as DNA: TGTGCCAGCAGTTTACCGGGGACAGGGGGCAATCAGCCCCAGCATTTG.

This clonotype was counted at least ten times. The chain employs TRBV6-1 and TRBJ1-6; perhaps TRBD1 as D (6 bases). The CDR3 spans 15 residues. Germline assignment: CDR1 MNHNS and CDR2 SASEGT. V shed 5 bases and J shed 9 bases, with 17 bases lying between them. The CDR3 sequence is CASSPQGRGFSPLHF. In nucleotides, the CDR3 is TGTGCCAGCAGTCCCCAGGGTAGGGGGTTTTCACCCCTCCACTTT.

This clonotype was detected ten times or more. The J gene is TRBJ1-5, the V gene TRBV2, with D tentatively TRBD1 (5 bases). The germline V gene encodes CDR1 SNHLY and CDR2 FYNNEI. The ends were cut back, 6 bases at V and 4 bases at J, with 13 bases in the middle. This CDR3 is 14 amino acids long. The CDR3 DNA reads TGTGCCAGCAGAGAGGGCAGGGTTAATCAGCCCCAGCATTTT. Protein: CASREGRVNQPQHF. Full variable domain (rest looked up from reference TRBV2 and TRBJ1-5): EPEVTQTPSHQVTQMGQEVILRCVPISNHLYFYWYRQILGQKVEFLVSFYNNEISEKSEIFDDQFSVERPDGSNFTLKIRSTKLEDSAMYFCASREGRVNQPQHFGDGTRLSIL.

Ten or more counts support this clonotype. This chain links TRBV27 with TRBJ2-5; TRBD2 matches 7 bases. CDR3 length equals 13 residues. With V trimmed by 2 bases and J by 4 bases, 1 base remained unmatched. Germline values: CDR1 MNHEY, CDR2 SMNVEV (reference sequence). The CDR3 nucleotides read TGTGCCAGCAGTTTACCGGGAGGAGAGACCCAGTACTTC. Amino acids: CASSLPGGETQYF.

This sequence joins TRBV29-1 and TRBJ2-7; D perhaps matches TRBD2 (6 bases). This CDR3 is 13 amino acids long. The germline V gene has CDR1 SQVTM and CDR2 ANQGSEA. V dropped 4 bases and J dropped 2 bases, with 12 bases sitting between them. CDR3 sequence: CSVVRENAYEQYF. CDR3 nucleotides: TGCAGCGTTGTTCGGGAGAACGCCTACGAGCAGTACTTC.

This clonotype has a handful of counts. The V and J genes are TRBV19 and TRBJ1-5; perhaps TRBD1 as D (6 bases). V was shortened by 10 bases and J by 2 bases, with 15 bases between the two germline ends. This CDR3 comprises 14 residues. Germline V gene data show CDR1 as LNHDA and CDR2 as SQIVND (reference sequence). As DNA, the CDR3 is TGTGCCACCTCAGGGGAGACGGGCAATCAGCCCCAGCATTTT. Translated, it gives CATSGETGNQPQHF.

In this sample, this clonotype turned up many times. The chain couples TRBV6-1 to TRBJ1-1; no reliable D call. CDR1 MNHNS and CDR2 SASEGT come from the germline V gene. Trimming took off 7 bases at V and 3 bases at J, with 12 bases between the two ends. The CDR3 totals 13 residues. The CDR3 here is CASTWTSHTEAFF. The CDR3 region has the DNA TGTGCCAGCACCTGGACGAGCCACACTGAAGCTTTCTTT.

This clonotype was seen more than once but under ten times. V is TRBV19 and J is TRBJ2-2, with D tentatively TRBD2 (6 bases). V lost 8 bases and J 7 bases, leaving 17 bases between the germline ends. Germline V lookup: CDR1 LNHDA, CDR2 SQIVND (reference sequence). The CDR3 runs to 14 residues. CDR3 nucleotide sequence: TGTGCCAGTCTTTCGGGCAAGCGGGTCGGGGAGCTGTTTTTT. This sequence encodes CASLSGKRVGELFF.

The table lists this clonotype with a few counts. The gene calls are TRBV7-6 and TRBJ1-1, with D perhaps TRBD1 (5 bases). V was cut by 5 bases and J by 3 bases, with 22 bases left in between. In germline, CDR1 is SGHVS, CDR2 FNYEAQ. The CDR3 runs to 17 residues. The CDR3 is CASSRRTGLKGDTEAFF. The CDR3, as DNA: TGTGCCAGCAGCCGGCGAACGGGACTCAAGGGCGACACTGAAGCTTTCTTT.

The chain is built from TRBV28 and TRBJ1-2; 7 nucleotides line up with TRBD1. This CDR3 contains 15 residues. CDR1 and CDR2 (germline): MDHEN, SYDVKM. V lost 5 bases and J lost 4; bases outside the gene matches: 10. CDR3 region: CASSRHRGLGYGYTF. CDR3 bases: TGTGCCAGCAGTCGACACAGGGGCTTAGGCTATGGCTACACCTTC.

The chain recombines TRBV5-4 with TRBJ2-1; D ambiguous. This CDR3 spans 14 amino acids. The ends were cut back, 0 bases at V and 7 bases at J, with 11 bases in the middle. Per germline, CDR1 SGHNT and CDR2 YYREEE (reference sequence). CDR3 DNA sequence: TGTGCCAGCAGCTTGGCCGAGCCTTGGAATGAGCAGTTCTTC. It is translated as CASSLAEPWNEQFF.

This clonotype was seen many times. The chain uses TRBV30 and TRBJ1-5; D may be TRBD1 (5 bases). Looked up from germline, CDR1 is GTSNPN and CDR2 is SVGIG (reference sequence). The V and J ends lost 3 bases and 4 bases respectively, with 16 bases between them. CDR3 length equals 15 residues. In DNA form, the CDR3 reads TGTGCCTGGAGCGCTTGGCAGGGTGAAAATCAGCCCCAGCATTTT. Encoded protein: CAWSAWQGENQPQHF.

V and J are TRBV5-5 and TRBJ2-5; possible D gene TRBD2, 6 bases. Trimming took 4 bases from V and 4 from J, leaving 23 bases between them. Germline CDR1 SGHKS, CDR2 YYEKEE (reference sequence). The CDR3 is 17 residues long. DNA of the CDR3: TGTGCCAGCAGCGAAACCGGCCGGACTACCGGAGGAGAGACCCAGTACTTC. This codes for CASSETGRTTGGETQYF.

This clonotype was recorded at least ten times. The chain recombines TRBV20-1 with TRBJ1-6; D is unclear. V gave up 0 bases and J gave up 3 bases, with 12 bases separating them. CDR1 DFQATT and CDR2 SNEGSKA come from the germline V gene (reference sequence). The CDR3 is 16 residues long. The DNA of the CDR3 is TGCAGTGCTAGAGATCAGACGGCTGTCTATAATTCACCCCTCCACTTT. It yields the protein CSARDQTAVYNSPLHF.

This clonotype was picked up many times. This rearrangement joins TRBV6-1 to TRBJ2-7; 7 positions agree with TRBD1. Germline assignment: CDR1 MNHNS and CDR2 SASEGT. The CDR3 totals 17 residues. J gave up 1 base and V 3 bases, and 12 bases lay outside the gene matches. The CDR3 bases are TGTGCCAGCAGTGACCCGGGACAGTATCCTATATCCTACGAGCAGTACTTC. Its protein is CASSDPGQYPISYEQYF.

This clonotype showed up just a few times. This chain connects TRBV5-5 to TRBJ1-5, with D possibly matching TRBD1 (6 bases). V lost 4 bases to trimming and J lost 7 bases, with 15 bases between them. This CDR3 comprises 14 residues. The V gene's germline CDR1 is SGHKS and CDR2 YYEKEE (reference sequence). The CDR3 reads CASSKQGIGQPQHF. DNA of the CDR3: TGTGCCAGCAGCAAACAGGGAATCGGGCAGCCCCAGCATTTT.

Only a few counts were recorded for this clonotype. The chain has TRBV30 and TRBJ2-7, with 9 nucleotides matching TRBD2. Per the germline V gene, CDR1 is GTSNPN and CDR2 is SVGIG (reference sequence). V was clipped by 1 base and J by 0 bases; unmatched bases: 7. The CDR3 is 16 residues long. The CDR3 loop reads CAWSGSSGAISYEQYF. The CDR3 nucleotides read TGTGCCTGGAGTGGTTCTAGCGGGGCGATCTCCTACGAGCAGTACTTC.

Remarks on this clonotype: A read error may explain this, as a much larger clone is one base away. The J gene is TRBJ1-6, the V gene TRBV15; D not certain. The CDR3 is made up of 13 amino acids. CDR1 and CDR2 from the germline V gene are LNHNV and YYDKDF (reference sequence). The CDR3 sequence: CATSSAKESLLHF. The CDR3, as DNA: TGTGCCACCAGCAGCGCTAAGGAATCACTCCTCCACTTT.

This clonotype was seen at least ten times. This rearrangement joins TRBV28 to TRBJ2-7; D could derive from TRBD1 or TRBD2 (5 bases each). Germline CDR1 MDHEN, CDR2 SYDVKM. Deletions cut 4 bases from V and 5 bases from J, with 18 bases between. This CDR3 has 15 amino acids. The CDR3 sequence is CASSSADRGKDEQYF. CDR3 nucleotide sequence: TGTGCCAGCAGTTCAGCCGACAGAGGGAAGGACGAGCAGTACTTC.

The gene calls are TRBV4-1 and TRBJ2-5; 8 nucleotides match TRBD2. Germline assignment: CDR1 MGHRA and CDR2 YSYEKL. The CDR3 has 16 residues. The junction had 12 bases not matched to a gene; V was cut back by 4 bases and J by 5 bases. The CDR3 spells CASSRVRVSGSETQYF. In DNA, the CDR3 is TGCGCCAGCAGCCGGGTTCGGGTCAGCGGGAGCGAGACCCAGTACTTC.

The chain uses TRBV3-1 and TRBJ2-2; a weak D match, TRBD1 (6 bases). CDR3 length: 16 residues. V gave up 0 bases and J gave up 5 bases, with 13 bases separating them. Per the germline V gene, CDR1 is LGHDT and CDR2 is YNNKEL (reference sequence). The CDR3 DNA follows: TGTGCCAGCAGCCAAGATTTGGACAGTGGGACCGGGGAGCTGTTTTTT. Its translation is CASSQDLDSGTGELFF.

Ten or more counts support this clonotype. The chain recombines TRBV2 with TRBJ1-2, with D perhaps TRBD1 (5 bases). Trimming took 8 bases from V and 7 from J, leaving 11 bases between them. The V gene's germline CDR1 is SNHLY and CDR2 FYNNEI. The CDR3 is 11 amino acids. The CDR3 sequence is CASGQGLGYTF. CDR3 DNA sequence: TGTGCCAGCGGGCAGGGACTTGGCTACACCTTC.

This clonotype has ten or more counts. This chain connects TRBV2 to TRBJ2-3, with D possibly TRBD2 on 5 matching bases. The CDR3 extends over 15 amino acids. Trimming left V 4 bases short and J 3 bases short, with 14 bases between. The germline V gene encodes CDR1 SNHLY and CDR2 FYNNEI. Here the CDR3 DNA reads TGTGCCAGCAGTGCCGACGGACTGGGGACAGATACGCAGTATTTT. Its translation: CASSADGLGTDTQYF.